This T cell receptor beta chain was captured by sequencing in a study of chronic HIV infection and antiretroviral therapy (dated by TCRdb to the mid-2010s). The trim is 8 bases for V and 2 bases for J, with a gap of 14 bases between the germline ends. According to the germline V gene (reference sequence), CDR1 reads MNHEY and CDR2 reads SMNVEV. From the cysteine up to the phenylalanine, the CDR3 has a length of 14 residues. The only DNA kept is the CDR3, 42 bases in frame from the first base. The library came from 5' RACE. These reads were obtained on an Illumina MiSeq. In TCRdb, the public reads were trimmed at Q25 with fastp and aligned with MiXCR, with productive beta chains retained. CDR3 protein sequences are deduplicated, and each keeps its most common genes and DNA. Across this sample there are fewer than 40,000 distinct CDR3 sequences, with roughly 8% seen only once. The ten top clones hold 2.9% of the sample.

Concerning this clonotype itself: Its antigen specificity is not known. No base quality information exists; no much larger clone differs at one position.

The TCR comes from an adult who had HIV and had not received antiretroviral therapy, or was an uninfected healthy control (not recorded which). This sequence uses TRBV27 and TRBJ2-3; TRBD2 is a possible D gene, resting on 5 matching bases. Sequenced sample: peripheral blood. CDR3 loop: CASAVERATDTQYF. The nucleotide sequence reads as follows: TGTGCCAGCGCCGTCGAGAGGGCCACAGATACGCAGTATTTT.